These T cell receptor beta chains were read from a single sample in a study of OX40 agonist ivuxolimab in advanced cancers. Here immunoSEQ multiplex PCR was the method, and the copy in TCRdb shows in-frame clones only, minus some. The table lists about 46,000 clones, 90% to 95% of them singletons, with approximately 5% in the top ten. Sequences were derived from CD4+ or CD8+ T cells sorted from blood, sampled in a trial of the OX40 agonist ivuxolimab. The receptors here all came from an adult with an advanced solid tumor such as melanoma, head and neck, liver or kidney cancer. The CDR3 runs from the conserved cysteine through the conserved F or W. A D gene is named only where the DNA matches it firmly. Size is stated for part of the rows, as once, few or many counts, or as a class when the clone is expanded.

>TRBD2|TRBJ2-7|TRBV27|.
CASTIAGGGSYEQYF
TGTGCCAGCACCATAGCGGGAGGGGGCTCCTACGAGCAGTACTTC
>.|TRBJ2-5|TRBV29-1|once
CSVVLGGLETQYF
TGCAGCGTTGTACTTGGGGGGCTGGAGACCCAGTACTTC
>.|TRBJ2-7|TRBV7-8|few
CASSLASGEQYF
TGTGCCAGCAGCTTAGCGAGCGGCGAGCAGTACTTC
>TRBD1|TRBJ2-7|TRBV7-2|.
CASSPRDREFYEQYF
TGTGCCAGCAGCCCTAGGGACAGGGAGTTCTACGAGCAGTACTTC
>TRBD1|TRBJ2-7|TRBV5-1|.
CASSFRTGHYEQYF
TGCGCCAGCAGCTTTCGGACAGGCCACTACGAGCAGTACTTC
>TRBD1|TRBJ2-7|TRBV28|.
CASSSGDRGYEQYF
TGTGCCAGCAGTTCGGGGGACAGGGGGTACGAGCAGTACTTC
>TRBD2|TRBJ2-1|TRBV5-8|.
CASSTAGVSYNEQFF
TGTGCCAGCAGCACTGCGGGAGTCTCCTACAATGAGCAGTTCTTC
>.|TRBJ1-2|TRBV19|.
CASTGGGYGYTF
TGTGCCAGTACGGGGGGTGGCTATGGCTACACCTTC
>.|TRBJ2-7|TRBV7-9|.
CASSFIGQGPYEQYF
TGTGCCAGCAGCTTCATCGGGCAGGGGCCCTACGAGCAGTACTTC
>TRBD1|TRBJ1-5|TRBV5-1|once
CASSFGTGESNQPQHF
TGCGCCAGCAGCTTCGGGACAGGGGAGAGCAATCAGCCCCAGCATTTT
>.|TRBJ1-5|TRBV7-6|few
CASSLSALGTQPQHF
TGTGCCAGCAGCTTATCGGCGTTAGGAACTCAGCCCCAGCATTTT
>.|TRBJ1-5|TRBV5-6|.
CASSSWANQPQHF
TGTGCCAGCAGCTCCTGGGCTAATCAGCCCCAGCATTTT
>.|TRBJ2-3|TRBV5-1|once
CASSLGGLEKDTQYF
TGCGCCAGCAGCTTGGGGGGGCTCGAAAAAGATACGCAGTATTTT
>TRBD2|TRBJ2-5|TRBV9|.
CASSVAGGGETQYF
TGTGCCAGCAGCGTAGCGGGAGGCGGGGAGACCCAGTACTTC
>.|TRBJ1-2|TRBV19|.
CASSIDLTEAYYGYTF
TGTGCCAGTAGTATAGATTTAACCGAGGCTTACTATGGCTACACCTTC
>TRBD1|TRBJ1-1|TRBV7-6|.
CASSLRQGGSETEAFF
TGTGCCAGCAGCTTACGGCAGGGGGGAAGTGAGACTGAAGCTTTCTTT
>TRBD1|TRBJ1-1|TRBV15|.
CATSGGDSYNTEAFF
TGTGCCACCAGCGGGGGGGACAGCTACAACACTGAAGCTTTCTTT
>TRBD1|TRBJ2-1|TRBV13|.
CASSQLGQGRDNEQFF
TGTGCCAGCAGCCAACTGGGACAGGGGAGAGACAATGAGCAGTTCTTC
>TRBD1|TRBJ2-5|TRBV6-1|.
CASSEWTGEYF
TGTGCCAGCAGTGAATGGACAGGGGAATACTTC
>TRBD1|TRBJ1-2|TRBV19|.
CASSIRSGGNYGYTF
TGTGCCAGTAGTATCCGGTCAGGGGGCAACTATGGCTACACCTTC
>.|TRBJ1-1|TRBV4-3|.
CASSQDHQNYFIKAFF
TGCGCCAGCAGCCAAGATCACCAGAACTACTTTATTAAAGCTTTCTTT
>.|TRBJ2-1|TRBV7-6|once
CASSPPSLPYNEQFF
TGTGCCAGCAGCCCCCCTTCCCTTCCCTACAATGAGCAGTTCTTC
>TRBD1|TRBJ1-5|TRBV28|few
CASSDRGGNQPQHF
TGTGCCAGCAGCGACAGGGGTGGGAATCAGCCCCAGCATTTT
>.|TRBJ1-1|TRBV4-3|.
CASSQADRPGTEAFF
TGCGCCAGCAGCCAAGCTGACCGTCCGGGCACTGAAGCTTTCTTT
>.|TRBJ2-7|TRBV28|.
CASSLGYNSPGEQYF
TGTGCCAGCAGTTTGGGATATAATAGCCCCGGCGAGCAGTACTTC
>.|TRBJ1-1|TRBV6-5|.
CASSYLGYTEAFF
TGTGCCAGCAGTTACCTGGGGTACACTGAAGCTTTCTTT
>.|TRBJ1-2|TRBV5-1|.
CASRGVYGYTF
TGCGCCAGCAGGGGTGTCTATGGCTACACCTTC
>TRBD2|TRBJ2-2|TRBV14|once
CASSQDLLAVTGELFF
TGTGCCAGCAGCCAAGATCTCCTAGCGGTAACCGGGGAGCTGTTTTTT
>TRBD1|TRBJ2-1|TRBV7-9|.
CASSPTGGSTYNEQFF
TGTGCCAGCAGCCCTACAGGGGGTAGTACCTACAATGAGCAGTTCTTC
>TRBD1|TRBJ2-1|TRBV7-3|once
CASSLMAGGEQFF
TGTGCCAGCAGCTTAATGGCAGGGGGTGAGCAGTTCTTC
>.|TRBJ1-1|TRBV5-1|.
CASSLGVDLEAFF
TGCGCCAGCAGCTTGGGGGTCGACTTAGAAGCTTTCTTT
>TRBD2|TRBJ2-3|TRBV9|.
CASSLGRGGSTDTQYF
TGTGCCAGCAGCCTCGGGCGCGGGGGGTCCACAGATACGCAGTATTTT
>TRBD1|TRBJ1-1|TRBV2|.
CASRRQGSNLNTEAFF
TGTGCCAGCAGACGACAGGGAAGTAATTTGAACACTGAAGCTTTCTTT
>.|TRBJ2-6|TRBV25-1|few
CASSEYDRPSGANVLTF
TGTGCCAGCAGTGAATACGACAGGCCTTCTGGGGCCAACGTCCTGACTTTC
>TRBD1|TRBJ1-2|TRBV4-1|few
CASSQERDRYGYTF
TGCGCCAGCAGCCAAGAAAGGGACAGGTATGGCTACACCTTC
>.|TRBJ2-5|TRBV15|.
CATSRDRGETQYF
TGTGCCACCAGCAGAGATCGGGGAGAGACCCAGTACTTC
>.|TRBJ1-5|TRBV2|.
CASRAVQGQYQPQHF
TGTGCCAGCAGGGCAGTACAGGGTCAATACCAGCCCCAGCATTTT
>TRBD2|TRBJ2-3|TRBV30|.
CAWSVGGSGDTQYF
TGTGCCTGGTCTGTGGGCGGGAGTGGGGATACGCAGTATTTT
>TRBD1|TRBJ2-2|TRBV9|.
CASSVAGGGVRELFF
TGTGCCAGCAGCGTCGCAGGGGGCGGTGTGCGGGAGCTGTTTTTT
>TRBD1|TRBJ1-3|TRBV9|.
CANSVGTVSGNTIYF
TGTGCCAACAGCGTTGGGACAGTCTCTGGAAACACCATATATTTT
>.|TRBJ2-1|TRBV5-1|once
CASSLKQPGPPYNEQFF
TGCGCCAGCAGCCTGAAGCAACCGGGTCCCCCCTACAATGAGCAGTTCTTC
>.|TRBJ1-1|TRBV5-1|.
CASSLEIPQNTEAFF
TGCGCCAGCAGCTTGGAGATCCCCCAGAACACTGAAGCTTTCTTT
>TRBD2|TRBJ2-7|TRBV4-3|.
CASSLGLAGPTPYEQYF
TGCGCCAGCAGCCTGGGACTAGCGGGACCAACCCCCTACGAGCAGTACTTC
>.|TRBJ2-7|TRBV11-2|once
CASQLSYEQYF
TGTGCCAGCCAGCTCTCCTACGAGCAGTACTTC
>.|TRBJ2-3|TRBV19|.
CASSTFVVGDTQYF
TGTGCCAGTAGCACCTTTGTGGTAGGAGATACGCAGTATTTT
>TRBD1|TRBJ2-1|TRBV5-6|.
CASSLGTGINEQFF
TGTGCCAGCAGCTTGGGGACAGGGATCAATGAGCAGTTCTTC
>.|TRBJ2-5|TRBV4-1|.
CASSPLQGGETQYF
TGCGCCAGCAGCCCTCTGCAGGGTGGAGAGACCCAGTACTTC
>TRBD1|TRBJ2-7|TRBV28|.
CASSLRGTGGHEQYF
TGTGCCAGCAGTTTACGGGGGACAGGGGGCCACGAGCAGTACTTC
>TRBD1|TRBJ1-2|TRBV27|.
CASRLMMTGEGIGYTF
TGTGCCAGCAGACTCATGATGACAGGGGAAGGTATAGGCTACACCTTC
>.|TRBJ2-7|TRBV23-1|.
CASMAGTFSYEQYF
TGCGCCAGCATGGCAGGCACCTTTTCCTACGAGCAGTACTTC
>.|TRBJ1-2|TRBV4-1|.
CASSQGGTGPYGYTF
TGCGCCAGCAGCCAAGGAGGTACAGGCCCCTATGGCTACACCTTC
>.|TRBJ2-2|TRBV15|.
CATSRPDRQVGTGELFF
TGTGCCACCAGCAGACCAGACAGGCAGGTCGGGACCGGGGAGCTGTTTTTT
>.|TRBJ2-1|TRBV5-1|.
CASSLVQIGGYNEQFF
TGCGCCAGCAGCTTGGTACAGATAGGGGGTTACAATGAGCAGTTCTTC